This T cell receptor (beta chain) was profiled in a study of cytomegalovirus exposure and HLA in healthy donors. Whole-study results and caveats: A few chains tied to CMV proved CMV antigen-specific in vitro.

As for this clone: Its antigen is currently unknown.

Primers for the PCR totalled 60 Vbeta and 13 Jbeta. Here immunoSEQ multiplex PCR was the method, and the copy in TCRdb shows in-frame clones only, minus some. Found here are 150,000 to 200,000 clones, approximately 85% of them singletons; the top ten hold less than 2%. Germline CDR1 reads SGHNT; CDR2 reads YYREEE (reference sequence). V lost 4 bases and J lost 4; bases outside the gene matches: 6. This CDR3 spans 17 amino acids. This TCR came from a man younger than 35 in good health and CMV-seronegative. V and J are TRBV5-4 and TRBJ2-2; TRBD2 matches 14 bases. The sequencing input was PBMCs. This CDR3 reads CASSIGTSGSGTGELFF. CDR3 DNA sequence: TGTGCCAGCAGCATTGGGACTAGCGGGAGTGGCACCGGGGAGCTGTTTTTT.